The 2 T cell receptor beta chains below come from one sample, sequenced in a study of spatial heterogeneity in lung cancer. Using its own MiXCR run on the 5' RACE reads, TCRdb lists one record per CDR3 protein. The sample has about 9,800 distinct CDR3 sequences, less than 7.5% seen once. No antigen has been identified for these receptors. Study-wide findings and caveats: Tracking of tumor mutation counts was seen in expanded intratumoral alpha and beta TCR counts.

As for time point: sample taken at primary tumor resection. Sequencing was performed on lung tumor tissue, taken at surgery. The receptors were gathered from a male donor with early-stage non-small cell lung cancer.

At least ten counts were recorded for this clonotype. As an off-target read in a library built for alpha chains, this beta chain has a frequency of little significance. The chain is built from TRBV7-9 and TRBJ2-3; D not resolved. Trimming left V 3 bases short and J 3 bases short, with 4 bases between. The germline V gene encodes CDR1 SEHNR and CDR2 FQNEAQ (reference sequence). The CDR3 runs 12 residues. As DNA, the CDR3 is TGTGCCAGCAGCTTTATTACAGATACGCAGTATTTT. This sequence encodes CASSFITDTQYF.

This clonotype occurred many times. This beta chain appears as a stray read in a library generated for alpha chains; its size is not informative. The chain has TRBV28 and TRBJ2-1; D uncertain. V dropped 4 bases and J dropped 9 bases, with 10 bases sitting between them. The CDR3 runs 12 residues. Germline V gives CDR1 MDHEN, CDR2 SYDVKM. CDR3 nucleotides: TGTGCCAGCAGTTCACCTTACCGTGAGCAGTTCTTC. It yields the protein CASSSPYREQFF.